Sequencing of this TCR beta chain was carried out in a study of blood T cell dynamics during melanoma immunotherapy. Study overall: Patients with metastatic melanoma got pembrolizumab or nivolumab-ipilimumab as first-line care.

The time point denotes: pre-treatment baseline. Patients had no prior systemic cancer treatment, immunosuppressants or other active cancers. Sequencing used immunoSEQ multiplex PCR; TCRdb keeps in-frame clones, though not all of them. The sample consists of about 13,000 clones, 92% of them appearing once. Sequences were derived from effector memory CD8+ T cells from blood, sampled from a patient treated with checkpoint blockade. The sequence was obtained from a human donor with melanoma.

Here the CDR3 reads CAIRGMSGNTIYF. For the CDR3, the DNA is TGTGCCATCAGAGGGATGTCTGGAAACACCATATATTTT. The V call is TRBV28, the J call TRBJ1-3; D is uncertain. Germline-derived CDR1 and CDR2 are MDHEN and SYDVKM. This CDR3 is built from 13 residues. V was cut by 10 bases and J by 1 base, with 11 bases left in between.